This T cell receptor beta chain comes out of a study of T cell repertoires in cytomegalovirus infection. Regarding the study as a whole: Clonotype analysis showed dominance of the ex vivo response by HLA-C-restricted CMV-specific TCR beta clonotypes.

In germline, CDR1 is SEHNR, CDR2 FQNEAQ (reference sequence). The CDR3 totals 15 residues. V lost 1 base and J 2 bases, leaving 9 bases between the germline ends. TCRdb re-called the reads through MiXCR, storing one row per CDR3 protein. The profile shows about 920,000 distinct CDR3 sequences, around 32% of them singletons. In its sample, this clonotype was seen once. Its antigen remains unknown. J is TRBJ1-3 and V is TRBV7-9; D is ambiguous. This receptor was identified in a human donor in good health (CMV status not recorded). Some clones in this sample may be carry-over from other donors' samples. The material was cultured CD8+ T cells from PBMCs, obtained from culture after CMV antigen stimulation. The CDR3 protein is CASSLVTSAGNTIYF. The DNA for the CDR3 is TGTGCCAGCAGCTTAGTAACGTCTGCTGGAAACACCATATATTTT.